This T cell receptor beta chain was captured in a study of blood T cells in healthy people across ages. Comment on this clonotype: Its antigen is currently unknown.

Peripheral blood, about 10 milliliters per donor, was collected. Germline values: CDR1 SGHRS, CDR2 YFSETQ. Between the trimmed V and J ends, which lost 4 bases and 6 bases, there was a span of 12 bases. CDR3 length equals 13 residues. Primed by a sample-barcoded 5' primer and a J-beta primer mix, a second PCR proceeded for 7 to 11 cycles. TCRdb fed the 5' RACE reads into MiXCR, producing one record per CDR3 protein. The sample gives some 1,500,000 distinct CDR3 sequences, approximately 39% of which show up once; around 4% is in the top ten. General study results and limits: Both higher diversity and more naive CD4+ cells marked long-lived donors when set against aged donors. CMV infection status of these donors was not known. TCR beta diversity was tightly associated with the proportion of naive T cells.

Sequenced material: blood. The chain carries TRBV5-1 and TRBJ2-3; no clear D gene. The receptor was derived from a woman between 18 and 29 years old in good health. Here the CDR3 DNA reads TGCGCCAGCAGCCCCGGATTCGCCGATACGCAGTATTTT. Protein product: CASSPGFADTQYF.